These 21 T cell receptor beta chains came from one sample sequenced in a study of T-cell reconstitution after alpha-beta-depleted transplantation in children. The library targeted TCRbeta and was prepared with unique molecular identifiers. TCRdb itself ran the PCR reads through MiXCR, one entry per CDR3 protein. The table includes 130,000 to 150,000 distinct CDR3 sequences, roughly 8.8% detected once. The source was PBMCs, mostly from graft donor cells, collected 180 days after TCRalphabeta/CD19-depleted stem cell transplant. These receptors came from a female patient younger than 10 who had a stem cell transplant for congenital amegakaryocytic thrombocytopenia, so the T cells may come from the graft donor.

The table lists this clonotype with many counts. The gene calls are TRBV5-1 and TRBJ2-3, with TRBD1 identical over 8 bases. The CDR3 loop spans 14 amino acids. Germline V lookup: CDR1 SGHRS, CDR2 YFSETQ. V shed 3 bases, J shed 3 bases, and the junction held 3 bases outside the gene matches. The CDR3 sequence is CASSWTGITDTQYF. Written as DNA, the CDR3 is TGCGCCAGCAGCTGGACAGGGATAACAGATACGCAGTATTTT.

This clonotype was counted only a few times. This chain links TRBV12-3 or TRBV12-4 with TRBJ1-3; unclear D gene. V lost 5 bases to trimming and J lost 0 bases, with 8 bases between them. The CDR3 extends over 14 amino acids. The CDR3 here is CASSGWSSGNTIYF. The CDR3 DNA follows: TGTGCCAGCAGTGGTTGGTCCTCTGGAAACACCATATATTTT.

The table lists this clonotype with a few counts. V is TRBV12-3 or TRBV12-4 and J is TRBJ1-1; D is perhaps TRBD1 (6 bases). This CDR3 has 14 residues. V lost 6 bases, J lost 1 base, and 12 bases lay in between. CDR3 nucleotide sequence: TGTGCCAGCAGGTGGACAGATACGAACACTGAAGCTTTCTTT. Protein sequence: CASRWTDTNTEAFF.

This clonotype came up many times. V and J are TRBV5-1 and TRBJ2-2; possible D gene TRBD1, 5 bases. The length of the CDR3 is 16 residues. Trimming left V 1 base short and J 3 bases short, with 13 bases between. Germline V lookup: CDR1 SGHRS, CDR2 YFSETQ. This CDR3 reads CASSLYQGQYTGELFF. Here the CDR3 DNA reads TGCGCCAGCAGCTTGTATCAGGGTCAGTACACCGGGGAGCTGTTTTTT.

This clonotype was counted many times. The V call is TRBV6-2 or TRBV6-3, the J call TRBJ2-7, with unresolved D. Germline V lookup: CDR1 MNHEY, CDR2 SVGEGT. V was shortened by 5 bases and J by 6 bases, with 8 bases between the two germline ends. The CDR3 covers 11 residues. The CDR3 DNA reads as TGTGCCAGCAGTAGAAGAACCGAGCAGTACTTC. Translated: CASSRRTEQYF.

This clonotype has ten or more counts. CDR3 region: CASRLSGNTEAFF. The CDR3 coding sequence is TGTGCCAGCAGACTATCAGGGAACACTGAAGCTTTCTTT. The V call is TRBV12-3 or TRBV12-4, the J call TRBJ1-1; D is unresolved. The CDR3 contains 13 residues. Trimming took 6 bases from V and 1 from J, leaving 9 bases between them.

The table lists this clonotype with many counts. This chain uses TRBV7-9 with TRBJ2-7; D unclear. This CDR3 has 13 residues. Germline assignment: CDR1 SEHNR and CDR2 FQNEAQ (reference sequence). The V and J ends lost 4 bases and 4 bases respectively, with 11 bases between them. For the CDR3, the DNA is TGTGCCAGCAGCTATCAGATTGGGTACGAGCAGTACTTC. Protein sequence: CASSYQIGYEQYF.

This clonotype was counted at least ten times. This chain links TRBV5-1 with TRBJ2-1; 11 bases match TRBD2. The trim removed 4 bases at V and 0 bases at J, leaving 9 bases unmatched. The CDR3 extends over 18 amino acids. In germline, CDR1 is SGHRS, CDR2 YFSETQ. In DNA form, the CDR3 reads TGCGCCAGCAGCATTAGCGGGAGGGCCATTAGCTCCTACAATGAGCAGTTCTTC. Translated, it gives CASSISGRAISSYNEQFF.

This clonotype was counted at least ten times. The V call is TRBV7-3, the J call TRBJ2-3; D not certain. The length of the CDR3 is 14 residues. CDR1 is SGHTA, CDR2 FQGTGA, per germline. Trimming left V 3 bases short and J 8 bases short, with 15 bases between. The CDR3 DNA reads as TGTGCCAGCAGCTTCGCCTCTAATAGTCTTACGCAGTATTTT. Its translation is CASSFASNSLTQYF.

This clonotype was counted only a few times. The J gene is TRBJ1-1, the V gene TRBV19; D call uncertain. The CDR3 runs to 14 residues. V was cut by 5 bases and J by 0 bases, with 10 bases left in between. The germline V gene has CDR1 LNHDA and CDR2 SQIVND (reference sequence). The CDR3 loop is CASSLWVVNTEAFF. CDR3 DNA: TGTGCCAGTAGTCTTTGGGTGGTGAACACTGAAGCTTTCTTT.

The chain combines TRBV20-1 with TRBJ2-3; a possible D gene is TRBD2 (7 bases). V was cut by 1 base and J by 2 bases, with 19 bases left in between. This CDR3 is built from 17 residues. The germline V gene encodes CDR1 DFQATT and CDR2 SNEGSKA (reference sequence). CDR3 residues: CSARGVVAGANTDTQYF. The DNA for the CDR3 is TGCAGTGCTAGAGGGGTAGTGGCGGGGGCCAACACAGATACGCAGTATTTT.

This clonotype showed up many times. The CDR3 protein is CASSSRTVQETQYF. In DNA form, the CDR3 reads TGCGCCAGCAGCTCCCGGACAGTCCAAGAGACCCAGTACTTC. The rearrangement links TRBV5-1 to TRBJ2-5; D is perhaps TRBD1 (6 bases). V was shortened by 3 bases and J by 1 base, with 10 bases between the two germline ends. There are 14 residues in the CDR3. CDR1 SGHRS and CDR2 YFSETQ come from the germline V gene.

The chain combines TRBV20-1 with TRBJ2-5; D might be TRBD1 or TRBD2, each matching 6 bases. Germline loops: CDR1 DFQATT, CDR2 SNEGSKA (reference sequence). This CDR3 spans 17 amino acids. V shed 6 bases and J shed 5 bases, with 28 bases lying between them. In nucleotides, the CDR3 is TGCAGTGCCCCAGCCCCCGGGGGCGGATTTTTAGGGGAGACCCAGTACTTC. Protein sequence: CSAPAPGGGFLGETQYF.

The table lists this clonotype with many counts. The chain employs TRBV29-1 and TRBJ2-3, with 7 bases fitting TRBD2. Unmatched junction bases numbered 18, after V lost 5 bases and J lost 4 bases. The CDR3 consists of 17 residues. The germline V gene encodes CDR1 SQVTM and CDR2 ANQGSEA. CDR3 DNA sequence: TGCAGCGTTCAGAGGCTAGCGGCATTACCCCGCCCAGATACGCAGTATTTT. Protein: CSVQRLAALPRPDTQYF.

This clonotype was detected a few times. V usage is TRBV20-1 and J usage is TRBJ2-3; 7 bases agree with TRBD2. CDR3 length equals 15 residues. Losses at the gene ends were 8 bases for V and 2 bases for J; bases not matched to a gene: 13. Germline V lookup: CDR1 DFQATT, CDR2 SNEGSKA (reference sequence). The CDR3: CSPKESSGNTDTQYF. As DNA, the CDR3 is TGCAGTCCTAAGGAGTCTAGCGGTAACACAGATACGCAGTATTTT.

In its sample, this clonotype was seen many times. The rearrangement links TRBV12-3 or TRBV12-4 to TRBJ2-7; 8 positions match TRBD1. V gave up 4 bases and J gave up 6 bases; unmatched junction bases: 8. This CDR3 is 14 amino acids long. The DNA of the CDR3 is TGTGCCAGCAGTTGGACCGGGACAGGCCGCGAGCAGTACTTC. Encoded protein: CASSWTGTGREQYF.

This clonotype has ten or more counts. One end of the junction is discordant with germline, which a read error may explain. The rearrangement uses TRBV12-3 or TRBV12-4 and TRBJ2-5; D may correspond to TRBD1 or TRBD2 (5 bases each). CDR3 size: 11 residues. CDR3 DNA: TGTGCCAGCAGCGCACTCCGGGACCCCCTTTTC. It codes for CASSALRDPLF.

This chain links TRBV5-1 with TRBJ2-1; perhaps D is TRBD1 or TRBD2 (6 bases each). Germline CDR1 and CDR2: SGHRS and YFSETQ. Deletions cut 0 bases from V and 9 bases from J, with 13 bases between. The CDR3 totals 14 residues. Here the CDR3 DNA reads TGCGCCAGCAGCTTGGAATACGGAGGGGGTGAGCAGTTCTTC. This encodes CASSLEYGGGEQFF. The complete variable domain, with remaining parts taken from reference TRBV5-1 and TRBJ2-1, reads KAGVTQTPRYLIKTRGQQVTLSCSPISGHRSVSWYQQTPGQGLQFLFEYFSETQRNKGNFPGRFSGRQFSNSRSEMNVSTLELGDSALYLCASSLEYGGGEQFFGPGTRLTVL.

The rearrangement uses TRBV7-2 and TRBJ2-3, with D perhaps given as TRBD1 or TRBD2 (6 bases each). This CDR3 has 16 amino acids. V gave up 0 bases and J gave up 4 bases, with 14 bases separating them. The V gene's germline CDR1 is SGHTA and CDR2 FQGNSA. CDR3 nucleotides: TGTGCCAGCAGCTTAGCGTGGCTAAGGGGGGCAGATACGCAGTATTTT. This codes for CASSLAWLRGADTQYF.

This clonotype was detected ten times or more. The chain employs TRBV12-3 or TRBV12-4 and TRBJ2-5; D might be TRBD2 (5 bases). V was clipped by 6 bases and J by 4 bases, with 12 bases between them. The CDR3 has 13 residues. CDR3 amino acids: CASRRELRETQYF. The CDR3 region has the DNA TGTGCCAGCAGAAGGGAGTTAAGAGAGACCCAGTACTTC.

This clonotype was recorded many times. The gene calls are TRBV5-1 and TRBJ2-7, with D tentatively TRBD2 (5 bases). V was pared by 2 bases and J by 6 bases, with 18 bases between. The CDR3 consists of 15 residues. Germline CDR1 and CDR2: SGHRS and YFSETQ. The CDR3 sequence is CASSFAGQRDGEQYF. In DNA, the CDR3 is TGCGCCAGCAGCTTTGCTGGGCAGAGGGATGGCGAGCAGTACTTC.